This TCR beta chain was retrieved from a study of shared clonotypes between healthy human individuals. General study findings and limits: Blood was the sole source, and tissue repertoires probably differ. With several donors compared, approximately 5.5% of naive CD4 clonotypes were shared.

TCRdb's table, derived via immunoSEQ multiplex PCR, lists solely in-frame clones and lacks some. The table has about 2.3 million clones, around 92% seen once; the top ten hold around 0.4%. There are 17 residues in the CDR3. In germline, CDR1 is SNHLY, CDR2 FYNNEI. The junction had 16 bases not matched to a gene; V was cut back by 8 bases and J by 2 bases. This clone was found once. The target antigen is unknown. The genes are TRBV2 and TRBJ2-3; 7 bases fit TRBD2. The sequence was obtained from a man aged 18-30 years in good health. Some clones in this sample may be carry-over from other donors' samples. The specimen was naive CD4+ T cells from PBMCs. Subset indicated: CD45RA+ positively selected. The CDR3 DNA reads TGTGCCAGCCTCGATTCGGGTCTAGCGGTCGACACAGATACGCAGTATTTT. It translates to CASLDSGLAVDTDTQYF.